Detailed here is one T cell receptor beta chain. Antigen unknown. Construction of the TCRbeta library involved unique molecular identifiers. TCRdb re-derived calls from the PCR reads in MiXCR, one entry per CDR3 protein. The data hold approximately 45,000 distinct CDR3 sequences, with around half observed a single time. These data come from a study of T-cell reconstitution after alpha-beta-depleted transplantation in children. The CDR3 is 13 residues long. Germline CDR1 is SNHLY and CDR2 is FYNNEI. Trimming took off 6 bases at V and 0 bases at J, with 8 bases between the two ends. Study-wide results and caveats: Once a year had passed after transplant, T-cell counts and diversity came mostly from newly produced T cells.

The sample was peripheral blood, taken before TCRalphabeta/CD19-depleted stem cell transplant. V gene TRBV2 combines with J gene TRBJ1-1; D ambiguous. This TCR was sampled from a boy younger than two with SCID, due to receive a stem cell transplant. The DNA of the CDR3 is TGTGCCAGCAGGGCCCCCGTGAACACTGAAGCTTTCTTT. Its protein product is CASRAPVNTEAFF.